A selection of T cell receptor beta chains follows, all from one sample in a study of T cell responses to AZD1222 COVID-19 vaccine. Some clones are missing from TCRdb's copy, which holds only in-frame ones; the method was immunoSEQ multiplex PCR. Of more than 140,000 clones listed, approximately 88% are singletons. The sample consisted of peripheral blood, taken on day 0 of AZD1222 vaccination. The receptors come from an adult in good health. CDR3s include the opening cysteine and the closing phenylalanine or tryptophan. Fields, in order: clone size, J gene, V gene, D gene, CDR3 protein, CDR3 DNA. A D gene is named only where the DNA matches it firmly. Expanded clones get a size class; other rows say once, few or many, or leave the size out.

few	TRBJ1-2	TRBV27	.	CASSTTGWRGYTF	TGTGCCAGCAGTACCACGGGGTGGAGGGGCTACACCTTC
.	TRBJ1-1	TRBV5-1	.	CASSLAPEAVVEAFF	TGCGCCAGCAGCTTGGCCCCGGAGGCAGTGGTTGAAGCTTTCTTT
.	TRBJ2-2	TRBV28	TRBD2	CASSLLTSGSGELFF	TGTGCCAGCAGTTTGCTGACTAGCGGTTCCGGGGAGCTGTTTTTT
.	TRBJ2-7	TRBV27	.	CASSPRFVAYEQYF	TGTGCCAGCAGTCCCAGGTTTGTCGCCTACGAGCAGTACTTC
once	TRBJ1-2	TRBV24-1	.	CATRGGNENFGYTF	TGTGCCACCAGGGGAGGGAATGAGAATTTTGGCTACACCTTC
.	TRBJ2-5	TRBV7-2	TRBD1	CASSQGTGKETQYF	TGTGCCAGCAGCCAAGGGACAGGGAAAGAGACCCAGTACTTC
.	TRBJ2-5	TRBV7-2	TRBD1	CASSPPDRVETQYF	TGTGCCAGCAGCCCGCCGGACAGGGTAGAAACCCAGTACTTC
.	TRBJ1-1	TRBV30	.	CAWSLLGEAFF	TGTGCCTGGTCTCTACTTGGAGAAGCTTTCTTT
.	TRBJ2-7	TRBV11-2	TRBD2	CASSLFSSGSGEQYF	TGTGCCAGCAGCTTATTCTCGAGCGGGAGTGGGGAGCAGTACTTC
.	TRBJ1-2	TRBV29-1	TRBD1	CSVRTGVYGYTF	TGCAGCGTTCGGACAGGGGTCTATGGCTACACCTTC
.	TRBJ1-1	TRBV25-1	.	CASSGPLGGERPEAFF	TGTGCCAGCAGTGGCCCGTTGGGGGGCGAACGGCCTGAAGCTTTCTTT
few	TRBJ2-7	TRBV9	.	CASSVDALGKQYF	TGTGCCAGCAGCGTAGATGCATTAGGCAAGCAGTACTTC
few	TRBJ2-7	TRBV15	TRBD2	CATSTRTSGYEQYF	TGTGCCACCAGCACTAGGACTAGCGGCTACGAGCAGTACTTC
.	TRBJ2-2	TRBV19	.	CASSIEVNTGELFF	TGTGCCAGTAGTATAGAGGTTAACACCGGGGAGCTGTTTTTT
.	TRBJ2-7	TRBV7-3	TRBD2	CASSRSGKSNEQYF	TGTGCCAGCAGCCGTAGCGGGAAATCCAACGAGCAGTACTTC
.	TRBJ1-2	TRBV21-1	.	CASNPLGDPANYGYTF	TGTGCCAGCAACCCCTTAGGGGACCCGGCTAACTATGGCTACACCTTC
few	TRBJ2-7	TRBV7-9	.	CASSLEGDGQTYEQYF	TGTGCCAGCAGCTTAGAAGGGGATGGACAGACCTACGAGCAGTACTTC
once	TRBJ2-7	TRBV7-9	TRBD1	CASSPDRGQYEQYF	TGTGCCAGCAGCCCAGACAGGGGGCAATACGAGCAGTACTTC
.	TRBJ2-7	TRBV7-2	TRBD1	CASSLEGGGSYEQYF	TGTGCCAGCAGCTTAGAAGGGGGCGGGTCCTACGAGCAGTACTTC
.	TRBJ1-1	TRBV12-3/TRBV12-4	TRBD1	CASRAGGTTEAFF	TGTGCCAGCAGGGCAGGGGGGACCACTGAAGCTTTCTTT
.	TRBJ2-1	TRBV15	.	CATSVTSGYNEQFF	TGTGCCACTTCCGTTACCTCGGGGTACAATGAGCAGTTCTTC
.	TRBJ2-1	TRBV6-5	.	CASSPEGGHFNEQFF	TGTGCCAGCAGCCCCGAGGGGGGACACTTTAATGAGCAGTTCTTC
once	TRBJ1-4	TRBV5-1	TRBD1	CASSRLGTGGEKLFF	TGCGCCAGCAGTCGCTTAGGGACAGGGGGAGAAAAACTGTTTTTT
.	TRBJ2-5	TRBV2	.	CASSESAPTGTWETQYF	TGTGCCAGCAGTGAAAGCGCCCCGACAGGGACTTGGGAGACCCAGTACTTC
.	TRBJ1-6	TRBV28	TRBD1	CASSQGQAVGSPLHF	TGTGCCAGCAGCCAGGGACAGGCGGTGGGGTCACCCCTCCACTTT
.	TRBJ1-1	TRBV25-1	TRBD1	CASQGQRAAEAFF	TGTGCCAGCCAGGGACAGAGGGCGGCTGAAGCTTTCTTT
.	TRBJ1-2	TRBV5-1	TRBD1	CASSSGTGNYGYTF	TGCGCCAGCAGCTCCGGGACAGGGAACTATGGCTACACCTTC
.	TRBJ2-2	TRBV27	.	CASSLLNTGELFF	TGTGCCAGCAGTTTACTTAACACCGGGGAGCTGTTTTTT
.	TRBJ2-1	TRBV7-3	TRBD2	CASSGLAGGPGEQFF	TGTGCCAGCAGCGGACTAGCGGGAGGGCCGGGTGAGCAGTTCTTC
.	TRBJ1-5	TRBV7-2	.	CASSTRGVTQPQHF	TGTGCCAGCAGCACTCGAGGGGTGACTCAGCCCCAGCATTTT
.	TRBJ1-2	TRBV6-1	TRBD1	CASSAYRGLAGYTF	TGTGCCAGCAGTGCCTACAGGGGCCTCGCCGGCTACACCTTC
once	TRBJ1-5	TRBV10-3	.	CATRELGGNQPQHF	TGTGCCACTAGGGAACTTGGGGGCAATCAGCCCCAGCATTTT
few	TRBJ1-1	TRBV11-2	TRBD1	CASSLDPLEGAVAFF	TGTGCCAGCAGCTTAGATCCTCTTGAGGGGGCGGTAGCTTTCTTT
.	TRBJ2-7	TRBV19	TRBD1	CASSRIRTGTGSYEQYF	TGTGCCAGTAGTCGCATCAGAACCGGGACAGGCTCCTACGAGCAGTACTTC
.	TRBJ1-1	TRBV12-3/TRBV12-4	.	CASRIPGGEAFF	TGTGCCAGCAGAATTCCTGGGGGTGAAGCTTTCTTT
.	TRBJ1-2	TRBV6-6	TRBD1	CASSARGQAYGYTF	TGTGCCAGCAGCGCTAGGGGGCAGGCCTATGGCTACACCTTC
once	TRBJ1-2	TRBV7-2	.	CASSSSGTSNYGYTF	TGTGCCAGCAGTTCTAGCGGAACCTCTAACTATGGCTACACCTTC
once	TRBJ2-1	TRBV5-1	.	CASSQATSSVDEQFF	TGCGCCAGCAGCCAAGCGACTAGTTCTGTAGATGAGCAGTTCTTC
.	TRBJ2-5	TRBV14	TRBD1	CASSLQGAQETQYF	TGTGCCAGCAGCCTCCAGGGGGCCCAAGAGACCCAGTACTTC
.	TRBJ2-7	TRBV6-5	.	CASSYLAHASSYEQYF	TGTGCCAGCAGTTATCTCGCCCATGCCAGTTCCTACGAGCAGTACTTC
.	TRBJ1-6	TRBV30	.	CAWIGQYNSPLHF	TGTGCCTGGATAGGACAATATAATTCACCCCTCCACTTT
few	TRBJ2-3	TRBV6-5	.	CASSPDGGTDTQYF	TGTGCCAGCAGTCCCGACGGAGGCACAGATACGCAGTATTTT
.	TRBJ2-2	TRBV5-1	.	CASSFKGGTGELFF	TGCGCCAGCAGCTTCAAGGGCGGGACCGGGGAGCTGTTTTTT
.	TRBJ2-7	TRBV5-4	TRBD2	CASSPGAGGPYEQYF	TGTGCCAGCAGCCCGGGGGCGGGAGGGCCCTACGAGCAGTACTTC
.	TRBJ2-7	TRBV11-3	TRBD1	CASSFQGQAHYEQYF	TGTGCCAGCAGCTTTCAGGGACAGGCCCACTACGAGCAGTACTTC
.	TRBJ1-1	TRBV5-1	.	CASSSQGGGTEWNTEAFF	TGCGCCAGCAGCTCCCAGGGTGGTGGGACTGAGTGGAACACTGAAGCTTTCTTT
.	TRBJ1-3	TRBV9	TRBD1	CASSVVPPQGSSGNTIYF	TGTGCCAGCAGCGTAGTCCCGCCACAGGGGAGCTCTGGAAACACCATATATTTT
.	TRBJ1-1	TRBV6-5	.	CASSYLGNTEAFF	TGTGCCAGCAGTTACCTGGGGAACACTGAAGCTTTCTTT
once	TRBJ2-5	TRBV5-1	TRBD2	CASSFPGGQETQYF	TGCGCCAGCAGCTTCCCGGGAGGGCAAGAGACCCAGTACTTC